The source of this T cell receptor (delta chain) is a study of gamma-delta chains in newborns, infants, children. Across the study: Microbial exposure reportedly drives polyclonal innate γδ T cell expansion after birth.

The CDR3 has 18 residues. CDR1 GEAIGNYY and CDR2 EKD come from the germline V gene. V trimming: 0 bases; J trimming: 0 bases; junction bases outside the gene matches: 10. TCRdb reprocessed the reads using CATT. The table records about 6,100 delta-chain clones, over 2.5% of them present only once. Of note for this clone: A single base separates this from a much larger clone, so it may be a read error.

The TCR sequence derives from a child who was a newborn, infant or young child, either healthy, febrile or measles-vaccinated (not recorded which). Sequencing was carried out using blood. This rearrangement joins TRDV2 to TRDJ1; 9 nucleotides match TRDD3. The CDR3 DNA follows: TGTGCCTGTGACACCCCACTGGGGGACCCGCGGTACACCGATAAACTCATCTTT. This codes for CACDTPLGDPRYTDKLIF.